These 24 T cell receptor beta chains were all obtained from the same sample, sequenced in a study of T cell responses to AZD1222 COVID-19 vaccine. The repertoire was sequenced with immunoSEQ multiplex PCR; TCRdb's copy has only in-frame clones and lacks some. The sample holds some 170,000 clones, approximately 90% seen once. This material consisted of peripheral blood, taken 28 days after the second AZD1222 dose. All receptors derive from an adult who received the AZD1222 COVID-19 vaccine.

The chain carries TRBV3-1 (or the pseudogene TRBV3-2) and TRBJ2-1; TRBD1 is a possible D gene (5 bases). Germline V gives CDR1 LGHDT, CDR2 YNNKEL (reference sequence). Trimming left V 1 base short and J 9 bases short, with 13 bases between. The CDR3 has 14 residues. DNA for the CDR3: TGTGCCAGCAGCCAAGGCTATAGGGGCAGTGAGCAGTTCTTC. Translated: CASSQGYRGSEQFF.

The V gene is TRBV6-5, the J gene TRBJ2-7; possibly TRBD1 or TRBD2 for D (5 bases each). V was shortened by 4 bases and J by 3 bases, with 13 bases between the two germline ends. The CDR3 is 14 residues long. The germline gives CDR1 MNHEY, CDR2 SVGAGI. CDR3 protein: CASSFRGLHYEQYF. The CDR3 DNA reads TGTGCCAGCAGTTTCCGGGGCCTACACTACGAGCAGTACTTC.

The J gene is TRBJ2-7, the V gene TRBV2, with D possibly being TRBD1 (6 bases). The CDR3 sequence is 11 residues long. Germline V lookup: CDR1 SNHLY, CDR2 FYNNEI. Trimming took 0 bases from V and 12 from J, leaving 9 bases between them. Here the CDR3 DNA reads TGTGCCAGCAGTGAAGCGGGACAAAGGTACTTC. Residues: CASSEAGQRYF.

This rearrangement joins TRBV19 to TRBJ2-5, with D possibly TRBD1 on 5 matching bases. The CDR3 consists of 15 residues. V dropped 4 bases and J dropped 5 bases, with 17 bases sitting between them. CDR1 and CDR2 (germline): LNHDA, SQIVND (reference sequence). CDR3: CASSTPLNRIETQYF. In DNA, the CDR3 is TGTGCCAGTAGTACTCCACTAAACAGGATTGAGACCCAGTACTTC.

V is TRBV3-1 (or the pseudogene TRBV3-2) and J is TRBJ1-2, with a possible D match to TRBD1 (5 bases). Germline V gives CDR1 LGHDT, CDR2 YNNKEL (reference sequence). V lost 0 bases, J lost 7 bases, and 12 bases lay in between. This CDR3 has 14 amino acids. This CDR3 is CASSQDQGWGGYTF. CDR3 nucleotides: TGTGCCAGCAGCCAAGACCAGGGCTGGGGTGGCTACACCTTC.

The CDR3 nucleotides are TGTGCCAGCAAAAGGGGGGGCATGGAGCTGTTTTTT. Translated, it gives CASKRGGMELFF. The chain employs TRBV27 and TRBJ2-2; a weak D match, TRBD2 (7 bases). The germline gives CDR1 MNHEY, CDR2 SMNVEV (reference sequence). This CDR3 spans 12 amino acids. Deletions cut 7 bases from V and 10 bases from J, with 13 bases between.

This rearrangement joins TRBV27 to TRBJ1-6, with TRBD1 matching over 9 bases. The ends lost 6 bases at V and 5 bases at J; junction bases unmatched: 2. The CDR3 runs 14 residues. Germline CDR1 MNHEY, CDR2 SMNVEV (reference sequence). The CDR3 DNA sequence: TGTGCCAGCAGCGGACAGGGGAATAATTCACCCCTCCACTTT. This gives the protein CASSGQGNNSPLHF.

The chain combines TRBV3-1 (or the pseudogene TRBV3-2) with TRBJ1-6; D is unresolved. V dropped 3 bases and J dropped 10 bases, with 16 bases sitting between them. CDR3 length: 15 residues. Germline-derived CDR1 and CDR2 are LGHDT and YNNKEL (reference sequence). The CDR3 loop is CASSHRTRIPSPLHF. In DNA form, the CDR3 reads TGTGCCAGCAGCCACCGGACCCGCATCCCATCACCCCTCCACTTT.

The chain has TRBV6-5 and TRBJ1-2, with 8 bases aligning to TRBD1. V lost 6 bases, J lost 3 bases, and 9 bases stayed unmatched. The CDR3 sequence is 15 residues long. Per the germline V gene, CDR1 is MNHEY and CDR2 is SVGAGI. CDR3 sequence: CASSAGTGGHYGYTF. In DNA, the CDR3 is TGTGCCAGCAGCGCCGGGACAGGAGGACACTATGGCTACACCTTC.

This sequence joins TRBV19 and TRBJ1-2; 7 bases are a match to TRBD1. V shed 6 bases and J 0 bases; nucleotides not matched to a gene: 4. The CDR3 totals 14 residues. Germline V gene data show CDR1 as LNHDA and CDR2 as SQIVND (reference sequence). CDR3: CASSAGTANYGYTF. CDR3 sequence (DNA): TGTGCCAGTAGCGCAGGGACAGCTAACTATGGCTACACCTTC. Complete variable domain (other parts from reference TRBV19 and TRBJ1-2): DGGITQSPKYLFRKEGQNVTLSCEQNLNHDAMYWYRQDPGQGLRLIYYSQIVNDFQKGDIAEGYSVSREKKESFPLTVTSAQKNPTAFYLCASSAGTANYGYTFGSGTRLTVV.

The chain has TRBV9 and TRBJ2-1; 7 positions match TRBD1. The CDR3 is 13 residues long. With V trimmed by 5 bases and J by 9 bases, 8 bases remained unmatched. Germline-derived CDR1 and CDR2 are SGDLS and YYNGEE. CDR3 DNA: TGTGCCAGCAGAGGAACCCAGGGGGTTGAGCAGTTCTTC. Its protein product is CASRGTQGVEQFF. The variable domain in full, completed from reference TRBV9 and TRBJ2-1, reads DSGVTQTPKHLITATGQRVTLRCSPRSGDLSVYWYQQSLDQGLQFLIQYYNGEERAKGNILERFSAQQFPDLHSELNLSSLELGDSALYFCASRGTQGVEQFFGPGTRLTVL.

The chain recombines TRBV9 with TRBJ1-3; D remains ambiguous. Trimming stripped 2 bases from V and 3 bases from J, with 15 bases between. Per germline, CDR1 SGDLS and CDR2 YYNGEE. This CDR3 contains 16 residues. Here the CDR3 reads CASSVGFLEDGNTIYF. CDR3 sequence (DNA): TGTGCCAGCAGCGTGGGGTTTCTAGAGGATGGAAACACCATATATTTT.

This sequence joins TRBV27 and TRBJ1-1, with D possibly TRBD1 on 5 matching bases. From germline, CDR1 is MNHEY and CDR2 SMNVEV (reference sequence). The CDR3 has 15 residues. Trimming stripped 0 bases from V and 2 bases from J, with 10 bases between. The chain's CDR3 is CASSLSRRTNTEAFF. CDR3 nucleotide sequence: TGTGCCAGCAGTTTATCCCGCAGGACAAACACTGAAGCTTTCTTT.

This clone was observed once. The chain carries TRBV4-1 and TRBJ2-5, with D tentatively TRBD2 (5 bases). Per germline, CDR1 MGHRA and CDR2 YSYEKL. The CDR3 length is 13 residues. Trimming cost V 0 bases and J 13 bases, with 15 bases left between them. CDR3 in amino acids: CASSQDGGNPGYF. In nucleotides, the CDR3 is TGCGCCAGCAGCCAAGATGGAGGCAACCCCGGGTACTTC.

Comment on this clone: The identical CDR3 is also encoded by other nucleotide sequences in the sample. V usage is TRBV18 and J usage is TRBJ1-1; D is unclear. The ends were cut back, 4 bases at V and 0 bases at J, with 0 bases in the middle. The germline gives CDR1 KGHSH, CDR2 LQKENI. The CDR3 is 11 residues long. The CDR3 spells CASSLNTEAFF. In DNA form, the CDR3 reads TGTGCCAGCTCACTGAACACTGAAGCTTTCTTT.

This chain uses TRBV14 with TRBJ1-3, with 11 bases aligning to TRBD1. Per germline, CDR1 SGHDN and CDR2 FVKESK. This CDR3 spans 18 amino acids. Germline trimming cut 2 bases from V and 3 bases from J; bases unmatched to any gene: 9. The chain's CDR3 is CASSQRTGGRKGGNTIYF. The CDR3 nucleotides are TGTGCCAGCAGCCAAAGGACAGGGGGCAGAAAAGGTGGAAACACCATATATTTT.

The rearrangement joins TRBV4-1 to TRBJ1-1; D is ambiguous. Germline V gene data show CDR1 as MGHRA and CDR2 as YSYEKL. The CDR3 length is 15 residues. V lost 1 base to trimming and J lost 0 bases, with 9 bases between them. This chain's CDR3 is CASSQGIGLNTEAFF. Written as DNA, the CDR3 is TGCGCCAGCAGCCAAGGGATAGGGTTGAACACTGAAGCTTTCTTT.

V and J are TRBV7-9 and TRBJ2-4; D remains ambiguous. Looked up from germline, CDR1 is SEHNR and CDR2 is FQNEAQ (reference sequence). CDR3 size: 14 residues. V lost 5 bases and J 0 bases, leaving 8 bases between the germline ends. CDR3 loop: CASSPTRAKNIQYF. DNA of the CDR3: TGTGCCAGCAGCCCTACACGAGCCAAAAACATTCAGTACTTC.

The gene calls are TRBV5-6 and TRBJ2-7; tentatively, D is TRBD2 (6 bases). V lost 0 bases to trimming and J lost 5 bases, with 18 bases between them. The CDR3 extends over 16 amino acids. In germline, CDR1 is SGHDT, CDR2 YYEEEE. CDR3 coding DNA: TGTGCCAGCAGCTTGGGCGGGGCAGGTGGGGCCAACGAGCAGTACTTC. Translating it yields CASSLGGAGGANEQYF. Variable domain in full (rest from reference TRBV5-6 and TRBJ2-7): DAGVTQSPTHLIKTRGQQVTLRCSPKSGHDTVSWYQQALGQGPQFIFQYYEEEERQRGNFPDRFSGHQFPNYSSELNVNALLLGDSALYLCASSLGGAGGANEQYFGPGTRLTVT.

The rearrangement uses TRBV19 and TRBJ1-1, with a weak D call TRBD1 (6 bases). This CDR3 is 15 amino acids long. V was pared by 7 bases and J by 2 bases, with 17 bases between. Germline V gene lookup returns CDR1 LNHDA and CDR2 SQIVND (reference sequence). The CDR3 sequence is CASTLRQALNTEAFF. The CDR3 nucleotides read TGTGCCAGTACCCTCCGACAGGCCTTAAACACTGAAGCTTTCTTT.

This chain joins TRBV10-3 and TRBJ1-2; D gene uncertain. The CDR3 spans 13 residues. Trimming took 8 bases from V and 7 from J, leaving 17 bases between them. Per germline, CDR1 ENHRY and CDR2 SYGVKD. The CDR3 sequence: CAILREGYVGYTF. CDR3 nucleotide sequence: TGTGCCATCCTAAGGGAGGGATACGTTGGCTACACCTTC.

The gene calls are TRBV29-1 and TRBJ1-1, with D unclear. In germline, CDR1 is SQVTM, CDR2 ANQGSEA. The CDR3 is 12 residues long. The V end lost 4 bases, the J end lost 4 bases, and 10 bases lay between the germline ends. CDR3 bases: TGCAGCGTTGCCTTCGGGTTCACTGAAGCTTTCTTT. It codes for CSVAFGFTEAFF.

The chain has TRBV19 and TRBJ1-2; maybe TRBD1 (6 bases). The CDR3 has 14 amino acids. The V gene's germline CDR1 is LNHDA and CDR2 SQIVND (reference sequence). Trimming took off 9 bases at V and 4 bases at J, with 18 bases between the two ends. CDR3 amino acids: CASSLAGAGYGYTF. CDR3 in DNA: TGTGCCAGCTCGCTCGCGGGGGCGGGCTATGGCTACACCTTC.

The chain recombines TRBV4-2 with TRBJ1-1; unclear D gene. This CDR3 is 17 amino acids long. Germline CDR1 and CDR2: LGHNA and YNFKEQ. Trimming pared 1 base from V and 0 bases from J, leaving 15 bases between. For the CDR3, the DNA is TGTGCCAGCAGCCAAGGGCCCCGCGGGGAAGTGAACACTGAAGCTTTCTTT. It is translated as CASSQGPRGEVNTEAFF.